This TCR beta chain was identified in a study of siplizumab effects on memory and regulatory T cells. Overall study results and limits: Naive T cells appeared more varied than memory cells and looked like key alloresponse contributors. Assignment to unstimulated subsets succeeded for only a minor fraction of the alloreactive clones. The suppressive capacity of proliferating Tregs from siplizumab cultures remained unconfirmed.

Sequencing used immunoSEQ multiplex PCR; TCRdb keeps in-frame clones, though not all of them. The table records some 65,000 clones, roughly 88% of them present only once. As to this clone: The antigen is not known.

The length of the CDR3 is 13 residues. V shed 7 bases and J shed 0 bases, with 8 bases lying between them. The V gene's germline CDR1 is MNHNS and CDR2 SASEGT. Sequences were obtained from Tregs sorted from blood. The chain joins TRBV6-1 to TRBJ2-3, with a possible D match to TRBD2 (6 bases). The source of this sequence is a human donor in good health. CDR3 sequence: CASTSGSTDTQYF. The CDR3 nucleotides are TGTGCCAGCACGAGCGGGAGCACAGATACGCAGTATTTT.